What follows are 9 T cell receptor beta chains derived from one specimen sequenced in a study of blood T cell repertoires in COVID-19. Method: immunoSEQ multiplex PCR; TCRdb's copy keeps in-frame clones and lacks some. The sample has about 250,000 clones, around 85% seen once. The sequencing sample was made of peripheral blood. The receptor source for this set is a man older than 75 with acute or convalescent COVID-19.

The chain carries TRBV7-9 and TRBJ2-1, with a weak D call TRBD1 (5 bases). Trimming cost V 6 bases and J 3 bases, with 15 bases left between them. There are 15 residues in the CDR3. Germline V gene data show CDR1 as SEHNR and CDR2 as FQNEAQ (reference sequence). DNA for the CDR3: TGTGCCAGCAGACAAGGGGTTGGCCGCTACAATGAGCAGTTCTTC. Translation: CASRQGVGRYNEQFF. Based on the CDR3 plus reference TRBV7-9 and TRBJ2-1, the full variable domain is DTGVSQNPRHKITKRGQNVTFRCDPISEHNRLYWYRQTLGQGPEFLTYFQNEAQLEKSRLLSDRFSAERPKGSFSTLEIQRTEQGDSAMYLCASRQGVGRYNEQFFGPGTRLTVL.

V gene TRBV5-8 combines with J gene TRBJ1-5, with 9 bases identical to TRBD1. The CDR3 consists of 17 residues. The germline V gene encodes CDR1 SGHTS and CDR2 YDEGEE. Trimming cost V 0 bases and J 6 bases; bases outside gene matches: 10. The CDR3 DNA follows: TGTGCCAGCAGCTTGGGTAAGGGACAGGGAGGGATTCAGCCCCAGCATTTT. It is translated as CASSLGKGQGGIQPQHF.

The chain recombines TRBV5-6 with TRBJ1-5; TRBD1 matches at 7 bases. Germline-derived CDR1 and CDR2 are SGHDT and YYEEEE. The trim removed 2 bases at V and 7 bases at J, leaving 12 bases unmatched. The CDR3 totals 16 residues. In DNA, the CDR3 is TGTGCCAGCAGCTTATATGGGGGGACAGCGAGACAGCCCCAGCATTTT. Translating gives CASSLYGGTARQPQHF.

This chain connects TRBV9 to TRBJ2-1; D remains ambiguous. Germline V lookup: CDR1 SGDLS, CDR2 YYNGEE. The CDR3 spans 16 residues. V was trimmed by 0 bases and J by 7 bases, leaving 17 bases between them. CDR3 region: CASSVVAGLKINEQFF. The CDR3 coding sequence is TGTGCCAGCAGCGTAGTGGCAGGATTAAAAATTAATGAGCAGTTCTTC.

This rearrangement joins TRBV5-1 to TRBJ2-2, with unresolved D. The CDR3 consists of 14 residues. Trimming took off 5 bases at V and 3 bases at J, with 11 bases between the two ends. Looked up from germline, CDR1 is SGHRS and CDR2 is YFSETQ. CDR3 residues: CASSEVDHTGELFF. The CDR3 DNA reads TGCGCCAGCAGTGAGGTGGATCACACCGGGGAGCTGTTTTTT.

The chain joins TRBV3-1 (or the pseudogene TRBV3-2) to TRBJ2-5, with 10 bases fitting TRBD2. Germline CDR1 LGHDT, CDR2 YNNKEL (reference sequence). Losses at the gene ends were 3 bases for V and 5 bases for J; bases not matched to a gene: 18. This CDR3 is 19 amino acids long. The CDR3 loop is CASSHEFGGLAGEGETQYF. The DNA of the CDR3 is TGTGCCAGCAGCCACGAATTTGGTGGGCTAGCGGGAGAAGGTGAGACCCAGTACTTC.

The chain has TRBV4-1 and TRBJ1-5; maybe TRBD1 (5 bases). This CDR3 contains 14 residues. V lost 4 bases and J 8 bases, leaving 15 bases between the germline ends. From germline, CDR1 is MGHRA and CDR2 YSYEKL. The CDR3 spells CASSPRAQVKPQHF. DNA of the CDR3: TGCGCCAGCAGCCCAAGGGCACAGGTCAAGCCCCAGCATTTT.

The chain combines TRBV6-5 with TRBJ2-1; D unresolved. Trimming removed 0 bases at V and 3 bases at J, with 6 bases between. Germline V gives CDR1 MNHEY, CDR2 SVGAGI. The CDR3 runs to 14 residues. The CDR3 nucleotides are TGTGCCAGCAGTTACTCCACTCTCTACAATGAGCAGTTCTTC. Its protein is CASSYSTLYNEQFF.

The rearrangement links TRBV5-1 to TRBJ1-4; 7 bases map to TRBD1. The CDR3 totals 16 residues. The ends lost 4 bases at V and 7 bases at J; junction bases unmatched: 13. The germline V gene has CDR1 SGHRS and CDR2 YFSETQ. The CDR3 DNA reads as TGCGCCAGCAGCGGCGTAACAGGGGCTGGAGGTGAAAAACTGTTTTTT. Translating it yields CASSGVTGAGGEKLFF.